These 25 T cell receptor beta chains were sequenced from one sample in a study of T-cell memory formation after mild COVID-19. TCRdb called the 5' RACE reads again in MiXCR, with one record for every CDR3 protein. This sample has around 340,000 distinct CDR3 sequences, with about an eighth found just once. The sequencing input was PBMCs or a T cell subset sorted from them (not recorded which). These receptor sequences come from a man between 18 and 35 years old who had mild COVID-19 (a few samples of this study predate the infection). Cell type and time point are not known.

This clonotype showed up just once. A junction end diverges from the germline sequence, so it may reflect a read error. V usage is TRBV7-9 and J usage is TRBJ2-5, with no clear D. The CDR3 spans 12 residues. Germline V gene data show CDR1 as SEHNR and CDR2 as FQNEAQ (reference sequence). For the CDR3, the DNA is TGTGCCAACAGCCCATCCGGAGAGACCCAGTACTTC. It encodes CANSPSGETQYF.

The V gene is TRBV15, the J gene TRBJ2-3; 9 bases are a match to TRBD2. The CDR3 is 17 amino acids. With 0 bases clipped from V and 1 base from J, the junction kept 5 bases outside the gene matches. CDR1 LNHNV and CDR2 YYDKDF come from the germline V gene (reference sequence). In DNA form, the CDR3 reads TGTGCCACCAGCAGAGAATGGCTAGCGGGGCGCACAGATACGCAGTATTTT. Translation gives CATSREWLAGRTDTQYF.

This clonotype was picked up a small number of times. The V and J genes are TRBV27 and TRBJ2-7; 9 bases fit TRBD1. This CDR3 is 15 amino acids long. Germline trimming cut 6 bases from V and 6 bases from J; bases unmatched to any gene: 12. From germline, CDR1 is MNHEY and CDR2 SMNVEV (reference sequence). The CDR3 is CASSRGGTGSLEQYF. CDR3 coding DNA: TGTGCCAGCAGCCGTGGGGGGACAGGGTCTCTCGAGCAGTACTTC.

This chain connects TRBV10-2 to TRBJ2-7; D remains ambiguous. Trimming stripped 10 bases from V and 1 base from J, with 11 bases between. The germline V gene encodes CDR1 WSHSY and CDR2 SAAADI. The CDR3 extends over 12 amino acids. The chain's CDR3 is CATSLGSYEQYF. The CDR3 region has the DNA TGCGCCACCTCGCTAGGTTCCTACGAGCAGTACTTC.

This clonotype was detected ten times or more. The chain combines TRBV5-1 with TRBJ2-7, with TRBD2 matching over 9 bases. The germline V gene encodes CDR1 SGHRS and CDR2 YFSETQ. CDR3 length: 15 amino acids. V dropped 0 bases and J dropped 4; count of bases not matched to a gene: 5. CDR3 in DNA: TGCGCCAGCAGCTTGGCCGTAGCGGGGGAGTACGAGCAGTACTTC. Its protein is CASSLAVAGEYEQYF.

This chain connects TRBV4-1 to TRBJ1-4; 10 bases map to TRBD1. The CDR3 has 17 residues. The germline V gene encodes CDR1 MGHRA and CDR2 YSYEKL. Trimming removed 1 base from V and 7 bases from J; junction bases left unmatched: 9. In DNA, the CDR3 is TGCGCCAGCAGCCAAGGGACAGGGGGAAGTTACGGTGAAAAACTGTTTTTT. This translates into CASSQGTGGSYGEKLFF.

This chain links TRBV7-8 with TRBJ2-1, with a weak D call TRBD1 (6 bases). CDR1 and CDR2 (germline): SGHVS, FQNEAQ. CDR3 size: 16 residues. V gave up 3 bases and J gave up 6 bases, with 18 bases separating them. Written as DNA, the CDR3 is TGTGCCAGCAGCTTTTTATACGGGCAGGGGCTCAATGAGCAGTTCTTC. Its protein is CASSFLYGQGLNEQFF.

This clonotype was observed a few times. The chain joins TRBV11-2 to TRBJ1-1; D ambiguous. With 6 bases removed from V and 10 bases from J, the gap between germline ends came to 21 bases. The CDR3 is 14 residues long. The germline gives CDR1 SGHAT, CDR2 FQNNGV. The DNA for the CDR3 is TGTGCCAGCAGGCCTGAGGGAAGGGCCGCCGGAGCTTTCTTT. The encoded protein is CASRPEGRAAGAFF.

J is TRBJ2-5 and V is TRBV4-3; no definite D call. CDR1 and CDR2 from the germline V gene are LGHNA and YSLEER. The CDR3 runs to 15 residues. V lost 0 bases and J 3 bases, leaving 11 bases between the germline ends. DNA for the CDR3: TGCGCCAGCAGCCAAGATTACACAGATAAAGAGACCCAGTACTTC. Encoded protein: CASSQDYTDKETQYF.

V usage is TRBV7-2 and J usage is TRBJ2-5; D is unresolved. V was trimmed by 4 bases and J by 5 bases, leaving 8 bases between them. CDR1 SGHTA and CDR2 FQGNSA come from the germline V gene. This CDR3 is built from 12 residues. The CDR3 is CASSSDDETQYF. CDR3 bases: TGTGCCAGCAGCTCGGACGATGAGACCCAGTACTTC.

This clonotype was observed a few times. V and J are TRBV6-5 and TRBJ2-2; D is uncertain. The CDR3 sequence is 17 residues long. The germline V and J ends were trimmed by 2 bases and 3 bases, with 16 bases remaining between them. Per the germline V gene, CDR1 is MNHEY and CDR2 is SVGAGI. The CDR3 is CASSYRAPGLYTGELFF. As DNA, the CDR3 is TGTGCCAGCAGTTACCGGGCTCCCGGATTGTACACCGGGGAGCTGTTTTTT.

V usage is TRBV4-2 and J usage is TRBJ2-5, with TRBD1 as a possible D gene (5 bases). The V end was cut by 0 bases, the J end by 5 bases, with 22 bases between. The CDR3 covers 18 residues. The V gene's germline CDR1 is LGHNA and CDR2 YNFKEQ. CDR3: CASSQDWISTSKGETQYF. The CDR3 nucleotides are TGTGCCAGCAGCCAAGATTGGATAAGCACCTCGAAGGGGGAGACCCAGTACTTC.

The genes are TRBV5-1 and TRBJ2-5; 16 bases map to TRBD2. The CDR3 extends over 17 amino acids. V trimming: 3 bases; J trimming: 1 base; junction bases outside the gene matches: 3. Germline V gene sequence: CDR1 SGHRS, CDR2 YFSETQ. This chain's CDR3 is CASSSGTSGGAQETQYF. CDR3 nucleotide sequence: TGCGCCAGCAGCTCGGGGACTAGCGGGGGGGCCCAAGAGACCCAGTACTTC.

The chain combines TRBV5-1 with TRBJ1-1, with 8 bases identical to TRBD1. V lost 4 bases to trimming and J lost 3 bases; unmatched junction nucleotides: 5. CDR3 length: 14 residues. Germline V CDR1 and CDR2: SGHRS, YFSETQ. The CDR3: CASSTQGADTEAFF. In DNA, the CDR3 is TGCGCCAGCAGCACGCAGGGGGCGGACACTGAAGCTTTCTTT.

This CDR3 reads CATGRQGSEAFF. The CDR3 bases are TGTGCCACCGGAAGACAGGGCTCTGAAGCTTTCTTT. The chain combines TRBV6-1 with TRBJ1-1; 7 positions agree with TRBD1. Germline V gene data show CDR1 as MNHNS and CDR2 as SASEGT. This CDR3 is 12 amino acids long. Germline trimming cut 10 bases from V and 6 bases from J; bases unmatched to any gene: 8.

The CDR3 reads CSARRGNQPQHF. Written as DNA, the CDR3 is TGCAGTGCTAGAAGGGGCAATCAGCCCCAGCATTTT. V gene TRBV20-1 combines with J gene TRBJ1-5; D not resolved. This CDR3 has 12 amino acids. Germline assignment: CDR1 DFQATT and CDR2 SNEGSKA (reference sequence). Trimming stripped 2 bases from V and 2 bases from J, with 4 bases between.

This clonotype appeared a few times. The genes are TRBV29-1 and TRBJ2-1; D remains ambiguous. This CDR3 is built from 14 residues. The germline V gene has CDR1 SQVTM and CDR2 ANQGSEA. V was clipped by 7 bases and J by 7 bases, with 20 bases between them. The CDR3 bases are TGCAGCGCTAAGAAAGACTCCTCTGGGAATGAGCAGTTCTTC. Translated: CSAKKDSSGNEQFF.

J is TRBJ1-2 and V is TRBV6-1; D not resolved. The germline V and J ends were trimmed by 9 bases and 0 bases, with 11 bases remaining between them. Germline V gene lookup returns CDR1 MNHNS and CDR2 SASEGT. The CDR3 spans 13 residues. CDR3 region: CASGGPANYGYTF. The CDR3 DNA follows: TGTGCCAGTGGCGGGCCAGCTAACTATGGCTACACCTTC.

The chain carries TRBV18 and TRBJ2-6; D ambiguous. Trimming cost V 5 bases and J 0 bases, with 8 bases left between them. Germline-derived CDR1 and CDR2 are KGHSH and LQKENI. This CDR3 region has 15 residues. In nucleotides, the CDR3 is TGTGCCAGCTCATCCAAGATCTCTGGGGCCAACGTCCTGACTTTC. Protein: CASSSKISGANVLTF. Supplemented by reference TRBV18 and TRBJ2-6, the full variable domain reads NAGVMQNPRHLVRRRGQEARLRCSPMKGHSHVYWYRQLPEEGLKFMVYLQKENIIDESGMPKERFSAEFPKEGPSILRIQQVVRGDSAAYFCASSSKISGANVLTFGAGSRLTVL.

This chain joins TRBV2 and TRBJ1-6; 7 bases are a match to TRBD1. Germline V lookup: CDR1 SNHLY, CDR2 FYNNEI. This CDR3 has 14 amino acids. V trimming: 6 bases; J trimming: 8 bases; junction bases outside the gene matches: 7. The CDR3 DNA reads TGTGCCAGCAGCGAGACAGGGAGGTATTCACCCCTCCACTTT. It translates to CASSETGRYSPLHF.

The genes are TRBV6-4 and TRBJ2-3; 8 bases fit TRBD1. The ends lost 1 base at V and 4 bases at J; junction bases unmatched: 4. Germline CDR1 and CDR2: MRHNA and SNTAGT. This CDR3 comprises 15 residues. The CDR3 reads CASSDYGQGSDTQYF. The CDR3 coding sequence is TGTGCCAGCAGTGACTATGGACAGGGCTCAGATACGCAGTATTTT.

V gene TRBV6-5 combines with J gene TRBJ2-7; D possibly uses TRBD1 or TRBD2 (6 bases each). Trimming removed 2 bases at V and 4 bases at J, with 12 bases between. CDR3 length equals 14 residues. CDR1 is MNHEY and CDR2 is SVGAGI in the germline V gene. CDR3 loop: CASSYVGGGYEQYF. CDR3 nucleotide sequence: TGTGCCAGCAGTTACGTGGGGGGCGGGTACGAGCAGTACTTC.

This chain connects TRBV18 to TRBJ2-3; 7 nucleotides align to TRBD1. The CDR3 has 16 amino acids. J gave up 0 bases and V 3 bases, and 6 bases lay outside the gene matches. The germline gives CDR1 KGHSH, CDR2 LQKENI. CDR3 protein: CASSPAGTASTDTQYF. CDR3 nucleotides: TGTGCCAGCTCACCTGCCGGGACAGCTAGCACAGATACGCAGTATTTT.

DNA for the CDR3: TGTGCCAGCAGCCGTCCAGGGAACTATGGCTACACCTTC. Protein: CASSRPGNYGYTF. V usage is TRBV6-5 and J usage is TRBJ1-2; the D gene is possibly TRBD1 (5 bases). Germline CDR1 reads MNHEY; CDR2 reads SVGAGI. V dropped 6 bases and J dropped 2 bases, with 10 bases sitting between them. The CDR3 has 13 amino acids.

The chain recombines TRBV7-9 with TRBJ2-1; the D gene is possibly TRBD2 (6 bases). The DNA end is more similar to TRBJ2-5, so the J call may be wrong. The germline CDR1 and CDR2 sequences are SEHNR and FQNEAQ (reference sequence). This CDR3 spans 18 amino acids. The CDR3: CASSLPMGPGLTQETQYF. For the CDR3, the DNA is TGTGCCAGCAGCCTACCCATGGGCCCGGGACTCACCCAAGAGACCCAGTACTTC.